This TCR beta chain was captured by sequencing in a study of T cells in Graves' hyperthyroidism and ophthalmopathy. As for the study in general: It was at initial diagnosis, before any treatment, that peripheral blood was collected. Study-level results: Progression to ophthalmopathy was predicted a median of 6.5 months early.

With duration under 3 months, ophthalmopathy was active: Clinical Activity Score at least 3, NOSPECS at least 4. Patients showing uncontrolled infection, other autoimmune disease, pregnancy or lactation were ineligible. The CDR3 has 13 residues. CDR1 and CDR2 (germline): SGHAT, FQNNGV. V was trimmed by 2 bases and J by 6 bases, leaving 11 bases between them. In this sample, this clonotype turned up many times. Antigen specificity is unknown. Amplified TCR beta CDR3 regions derived from RNA transcripts. First-round RT-PCR targeting the TCR CDR3 was performed with the HTBI primer set. One entry per CDR3 protein results from TCRdb running MiXCR on the multiplex PCR reads. This table has around 530,000 distinct CDR3 sequences, 17% appearing once.

The V and J genes are TRBV11-2 and TRBJ2-7; D is unresolved. This TCR was recovered from a young woman with Graves' ophthalmopathy. Input material: blood. In nucleotides, the CDR3 is TGTGCCAGCAGCTTACGACCCGGTGCCGAGCAGTACTTC. Translated, it gives CASSLRPGAEQYF.